What follows are 4 T cell receptor beta chains derived from one specimen sequenced in a study of blood T cell repertoires in COVID-19. Data came from immunoSEQ multiplex PCR; TCRdb stores just in-frame clones and leaves some out. The sample carries more than 65,000 clones, 75% to 85% recorded once. What was sequenced was peripheral blood. The receptors were gathered from a woman between 45 and 65 years old with acute or convalescent COVID-19.

This chain joins TRBV6-2 or TRBV6-3 and TRBJ2-1, with 11 bases matching TRBD2. Unmatched junction bases numbered 1, after V lost 2 bases and J lost 4 bases. The CDR3 covers 15 residues. Germline V gives CDR1 MNHEY, CDR2 SVGEGT. CDR3 amino acids: CASSYRLAGYNEQFF. CDR3 DNA: TGTGCCAGCAGTTACCGACTAGCGGGATACAATGAGCAGTTCTTC.

The chain recombines TRBV24-1 with TRBJ2-7, with 7 bases identical to TRBD1. Germline V gene lookup returns CDR1 KGHDR and CDR2 SFDVKD. J lost 3 bases, V lost 0 bases, and 10 bases had no gene match. The CDR3 sequence is 17 residues long. CDR3 sequence: CATSDLNHWTGLYEQYF. The DNA for the CDR3 is TGTGCCACCAGTGATTTGAACCACTGGACAGGCCTCTACGAGCAGTACTTC.

The chain couples TRBV28 to TRBJ1-6; 8 bases are a match to TRBD1. This CDR3 has 17 amino acids. Germline trimming cut 5 bases from V and 0 bases from J; bases unmatched to any gene: 6. CDR1 and CDR2 (germline): MDHEN, SYDVKM. Here the CDR3 reads CASSRRGRGSYNSPLHF. Written as DNA, the CDR3 is TGTGCCAGCAGTCGCAGGGGGCGCGGCTCCTATAATTCACCCCTCCACTTT.

The rearrangement uses TRBV12-3 or TRBV12-4 and TRBJ1-6; 7 nucleotides align to TRBD1. The CDR3 has 13 residues. V gave up 6 bases and J gave up 8 bases; unmatched junction bases: 4. The CDR3 DNA follows: TGTGCCAGCAGCTACAGGGGAGATTCACCCCTCCACTTT. It yields the protein CASSYRGDSPLHF.